What follows describes a single TCR beta chain. The antigen it binds to is not known. Per-base quality was not reported, and no clone a single base away is much larger than it. The library was prepared using the immunoSEQ multiplex PCR assay. For the multiplex PCR, a mixture combining 60 forward primers for TCR Vbeta segments and 13 reverse primers for TCR Jbeta segments was used. A multiplex PCR assay on genomic DNA amplified the CDR3 region of rearranged TCR beta genes. Amplified TCR beta libraries were sequenced as 87-base-pair reads on the Illumina HiSeq System. The source study handled its data this way. Across the 700 or so repertoires, a later analysis counted 80 million or so unique TCR beta chains, roughly 11 million of which were shared by at least two donors. A nearest-neighbor algorithm error-corrected the raw reads and collapsed the reads into unique sequences, merging closely related sequences to remove PCR and sequencing errors. V, D and J gene segments were assigned by aligning CDR3 sequences to IMGT reference sequences. Each retained sequence needed at least a six-nucleotide match to both a V gene segment and a J gene segment. Rearrangements were classified as productive when the CDR3 lacked stop codons and remained in frame with V and J, and all other rearrangements were classified as non-productive. Following IMGT convention, CDR3 was defined as the stretch from the second conserved V-encoded cysteine up to the conserved J-encoded phenylalanine. Sequences without an unambiguous match to a single V gene segment were excluded from the earlier analysis of several hundred of the donors. In an earlier analysis of some 590 of the donors, a V segment was called functional when productive rearrangements were above 56.7%, and segregating when the standard deviation between donors exceeded 5%. A statistical classification framework was developed to diagnose cytomegalovirus status using the catalog of TCR beta chain sequences. V and J gene assignment, in a later analysis, came from comparing TCR nucleotide sequences with IMGT/GENE-DB human TR gene sequences. Using the TCRdist pipeline, a later analysis assigned CDR3 sequences along with most-parsimonious VDJ recombination scenarios. A later analysis defined each TCR beta chain by its CDR3 amino acid sequence plus V-gene family, and excluded reads lacking a unique V-gene family. To address suspected cross-contamination and a sequencing artifact, a later analysis removed around 600 highly shared, low-generation-probability nucleotide sequences. In a later analysis, a clonal expansion index for each public chain was calculated from normalized within-repertoire ranks of inferred template counts. In a later analysis, generation probabilities were computed with a VDJ recombination model fitted to out-of-frame rearrangements, and the resulting probabilities were checked against IGoR. In a later analysis, hypergeometric tests were used to score TCR-TCR, TCR-HLA and TCR-CMV co-occurrence, with a repertoire-size bias correction applied to TCR pairs. False discovery rates were estimated in a later analysis by permuting HLA or CMV assignments 20 times. A later analysis grouped co-occurring TCRs with DBSCAN, adding TCRdist sequence similarity when clustering within HLA-allele-positive subsets. Repertoires with fewer than 30,000 or more than 120,000 public chains, plus five repertoires with anomalous nucleotide sharing, were excluded from co-occurrence clustering. TCRdb limited this immuneACCESS table to in-frame rearrangements with V and J called. A share of clones is missing; checked studies link under half to unresolved V genes, and the rest is unexplained. The V and J calls and clone size are taken from that table; D and trimming were inferred from the DNA. Counted in this sample were about 140,000 clones; roughly three quarters of them appeared once. Clones ranked in the top ten supply about 5% of the sample.

This specimen belongs to a study of cytomegalovirus exposure and HLA in healthy donors (dated by TCRdb to the late 2010s). Concerning the study at large: In an earlier analysis of 550 to 750 of the donors, less than 350 Gb of sequence data and some 100 million unique TCR beta sequences from about 180 million T cells were reported. An early release that covered about 600 HLA-typed donors contained around 330 gigabases of sequencing data and approximately 85 million unique TCR sequences. The genetic ancestry cluster associated with self-reported Caucasian donors included 81% of the roughly 400 genotyped donors. The aim of the study was to test whether cataloging public T cell receptors could identify signatures of past pathogen exposure. The study used immunosequencing to profile the T cell repertoires of 670 or so subjects and linked those repertoires to cytomegalovirus serostatus. In addition to the first cohort of around 670 subjects, a separate validation cohort of approximately 120 different subjects was used. To predict cytomegalovirus infection status, the study combined high-throughput TCR immunosequencing, statistical association of individual TCRs with disease status, and machine learning. A later analysis re-examined previously published TCR beta repertoires from 500 to 700 donors and added high-resolution HLA genotyping to investigate patterns of TCR occurrence. Rather than drawing on any new phenotypic data, the later analysis identified candidate immune exposures from TCR beta sequences and the way those sequences occurred across donors. An earlier analysis of nearly 600 of the donors applied high-throughput TCR beta sequencing to assess whether each TCR beta V gene segment acted as functional or pseudogenic. Donor age, sex, ethnicity and CMV serostatus were compiled together with the repertoire data. A later genetic analysis used genome-wide SNP genotypes for about three fifths of the roughly 700 donors, treating that subset as a discovery cohort. All discovery cohort repertoires had been generated using a single sequencing platform. HLA typing included class I and class II loci at four-digit resolution. The number of donors typed differed by locus, with about 629-630 for A, B, C, DRB1 and DQB1, approximately 500 for DQA1, 600 to 610 for DPA1, and over 400 for DPB1. Because of strong linkage in the cohort, roughly 5 DR-DQ haplotypes were treated as single units for association and clustering. On average, roughly 250,000 unique TCR beta nucleotide sequences were sequenced per donor among more than 350 genotyped donors of the cohort, with roughly 18% of those sequences being non-productive.

The study at large found these results: The presence/absence analyses assumed that sequencing depth was roughly uniform across donors, and that assumption may not be true. The earlier analysis of about 600 of the donors excluded roughly 17 rarely observed V segments, including chromosome 9 orphons, because counts were too low. A further reported finding was that TCR beta sequences accurately predicted the HLA-A and HLA-B alleles for most subjects in the first cohort. An earlier analysis of 587 of the donors showed that most TCR beta V segments appeared in productive rearrangements either about 90% or about 30% of the time, which broadly matched IMGT annotations. In the study, roughly 160 TCR beta chains were listed as associated with cytomegalovirus. In a later analysis, most CMV-associated TCR beta chains were found to appear HLA-restricted, with HLA associations seemingly driven largely by CMV exposure. Because HLA typing was unavailable for some donors at each locus, only the typed subset was used in association tests. A later analysis found that HLA-associated TCR beta chains were more clonally expanded and had lower generation probabilities than equally common non-associated chains. In vitro tests confirmed that three of the cytomegalovirus-associated TCR beta chains recognize cytomegalovirus antigens. In a later analysis, TCR association rates were found to vary across HLA loci, with the most associated TCRs seen for DRB1 alleles and the fewest for HLA-C alleles. Linkage disequilibrium might explain the correlated functional status among segregating V segments, but an unknown experimental factor could not be ruled out. It was suggested by the authors that the approach could potentially be generalized to other disease states and immunological phenotypes. Only TCR beta chains were sequenced in this cohort, and the absence of alpha or paired-chain data limited detectable features. A later genetic analysis reported fewer N-insertions in productive TCRs among donors in an Asian-associated ancestry cluster than the approximately 670-donor mean. According to a later analysis, parvovirus B19, influenza, CMV and Epstein-Barr virus appeared linked to several top co-occurrence clusters. While some public TCRs were present in many individuals, most TCR sequences turned up only very rarely across donors. A later analysis associated about 17,000 TCR beta sequences with specific HLA alleles at a false discovery rate of 0.05. Cytomegalovirus status was reported to be diagnosed by the classifier with high specificity and sensitivity in both the original and validation cohorts. A cluster of highly shared sequence variants was judged likely to represent a technical artifact of the sequencing pipeline. The only immune exposure information available for the cohort was CMV serostatus. Assigning TCR associations to individual alleles was difficult when HLA alleles, especially DR and DQ, strongly co-occurred. In a later genetic analysis, a missense DCLRE1C variant was associated with V-gene and J-gene trimming of TCR beta chains, and the association was replicated in an independent cohort.

In total, fewer than 750 healthy bone marrow donors made up the cohort. All cohort members were sampled while nominally healthy, although unrecorded immune exposures were likely present. The donor tested CMV seronegative and was one of the 352 seronegative cohort members. Every donor gave a peripheral blood sample, and the peripheral blood mononuclear cells from that sample were used for TCR beta sequencing. The Qiagen DNeasy Blood Extraction Kit was used to extract genomic DNA from the blood cell samples. The sample consisted of PBMCs. The TCR sequence derives from a male donor in good health and CMV-seronegative.

The bases are TGTGCCAGCCGTCGGGTAAATTGGGGAGTGGACTATGGCTACACCTTC. Translated, it gives CASRRVNWGVDYGYTF. The chain couples TRBV19 to TRBJ1-2; the D gene remains uncertain. The germline V gene (reference sequence) sets CDR1 to LNHDA and CDR2 to SQIVND. Its CDR3 holds 16 amino acids, cysteine through phenylalanine. Left in the record is the CDR3 DNA by itself, 48 bases read in frame from the first base. The junction carries 23 bases between V and J, which are trimmed by 9 bases and 3 bases respectively.